The rows below give T cell receptor beta chains drawn from one sample of a study of identical twins. TCRdb recomputed calls from the 5' RACE reads with MiXCR, one row per CDR3 protein. The data hold fewer than 500,000 distinct CDR3 sequences, with around 15% observed a single time. In addition, the sample was reused for a study of yellow fever vaccine responses in identical twins.

Specimen: CD4+ T cells sorted from blood. The receptors shown here come from a woman younger than 35 in good health. The CDR3 runs from the conserved cysteine through the conserved F or W. D genes are given only for firm matches. Only part of the rows carry a size: once, few, many, or a class if the clone is expanded.

j_gene: TRBJ2-7; v_gene: TRBV7-2; abundance: few; d_gene: -; CDR3aa: CASSPSAPYEQYF; CDR3nt: TGTGCCAGCAGCCCAAGCGCACCCTACGAGCAGTACTTC
j_gene: TRBJ1-5; v_gene: TRBV20-1; abundance: -; d_gene: TRBD1; CDR3aa: CSARDVGQRNQPQHF; CDR3nt: TGCAGTGCTAGAGATGTGGGACAGCGCAATCAGCCCCAGCATTTT
j_gene: TRBJ2-7; v_gene: TRBV18; abundance: -; d_gene: TRBD2; CDR3aa: CASSPWGGRSYEQYF; CDR3nt: TGTGCCAGCTCACCCTGGGGCGGGAGATCCTACGAGCAGTACTTC
j_gene: TRBJ1-1; v_gene: TRBV5-6; abundance: -; d_gene: -; CDR3aa: CASSLVAATEAFF; CDR3nt: TGTGCCAGCAGCTTGGTGGCGGCCACTGAAGCTTTCTTT
j_gene: TRBJ1-1; v_gene: TRBV27; abundance: -; d_gene: -; CDR3aa: CASAPPGRFTEAFF; CDR3nt: TGTGCCAGCGCGCCTCCGGGACGGTTCACTGAAGCTTTCTTT
j_gene: TRBJ2-1; v_gene: TRBV20-1; abundance: few; d_gene: -; CDR3aa: CSVPGISAVYNEQFF; CDR3nt: TGCAGTGTCCCAGGGATCTCCGCGGTCTACAATGAGCAGTTCTTC
j_gene: TRBJ2-7; v_gene: TRBV7-2; abundance: few; d_gene: TRBD2; CDR3aa: CASSSPGLADYEQYF; CDR3nt: TGTGCCAGCAGCTCTCCGGGACTAGCAGATTACGAGCAGTACTTC
j_gene: TRBJ2-1; v_gene: TRBV10-3; abundance: -; d_gene: TRBD2; CDR3aa: CAIRGTSGSPYNEQFF; CDR3nt: TGTGCCATCAGAGGAACTAGCGGGAGCCCCTACAATGAGCAGTTCTTC
j_gene: TRBJ2-5; v_gene: TRBV5-1; abundance: -; d_gene: -; CDR3aa: CASSLNYQETQYF; CDR3nt: TGCGCCAGCAGCTTAAATTACCAAGAGACCCAGTACTTC
j_gene: TRBJ1-5; v_gene: TRBV7-8; abundance: -; d_gene: TRBD1; CDR3aa: CASSPGGGTGGNQPQHF; CDR3nt: TGTGCCAGCAGCCCCGGTGGGGGGACAGGGGGCAATCAGCCCCAGCATTTT
j_gene: TRBJ2-7; v_gene: TRBV2; abundance: -; d_gene: TRBD1; CDR3aa: CASRRQGAEQYF; CDR3nt: TGTGCCAGCAGGAGACAGGGGGCCGAGCAGTACTTC
j_gene: TRBJ2-4; v_gene: TRBV18; abundance: few; d_gene: TRBD1; CDR3aa: CASSSTPGQGSIQYF; CDR3nt: TGTGCCAGCTCATCAACCCCGGGACAGGGCAGCATTCAGTACTTC
j_gene: TRBJ1-2; v_gene: TRBV20-1; abundance: few; d_gene: -; CDR3aa: CSASEFAGGVGTDGYTF; CDR3nt: TGCAGTGCTAGTGAGTTCGCGGGGGGCGTCGGGACGGATGGCTACACCTTC
j_gene: TRBJ1-4; v_gene: TRBV12-3/TRBV12-4; abundance: -; d_gene: -; CDR3aa: CASSPRGNTNEKLFF; CDR3nt: TGTGCCAGCAGTCCCAGGGGAAATACTAATGAAAAACTGTTTTTT
j_gene: TRBJ1-4; v_gene: TRBV4-1; abundance: -; d_gene: TRBD1; CDR3aa: CASSQEGGTGNRLFF; CDR3nt: TGCGCCAGCAGCCAAGAGGGCGGGACAGGGAATCGACTGTTTTTT
j_gene: TRBJ2-6; v_gene: TRBV18; abundance: -; d_gene: -; CDR3aa: CASSPTKGANVLTF; CDR3nt: TGTGCCAGCTCACCGACGAAGGGGGCCAACGTCCTGACTTTC
j_gene: TRBJ2-1; v_gene: TRBV28; abundance: few; d_gene: TRBD2; CDR3aa: CASSLAGGRDEQFF; CDR3nt: TGTGCCAGCAGTTTGGCGGGAGGCCGCGATGAGCAGTTCTTC
j_gene: TRBJ2-5; v_gene: TRBV2; abundance: -; d_gene: -; CDR3aa: CASSPLGSPQETQYF; CDR3nt: TGTGCCAGCAGTCCGTTGGGATCCCCACAAGAGACCCAGTACTTC
j_gene: TRBJ2-3; v_gene: TRBV12-3/TRBV12-4; abundance: -; d_gene: -; CDR3aa: CASRLSGADTQYF; CDR3nt: TGTGCCAGCAGATTAAGTGGGGCAGATACGCAGTATTTT
j_gene: TRBJ2-7; v_gene: TRBV12-3/TRBV12-4; abundance: -; d_gene: TRBD1; CDR3aa: CASSFSRPLRDRAYEQYF; CDR3nt: TGTGCCAGCAGTTTTTCCCGCCCGCTCCGGGACAGAGCCTACGAGCAGTACTTC
j_gene: TRBJ2-1; v_gene: TRBV4-1; abundance: -; d_gene: -; CDR3aa: CASSQDFGLGLSGPQFF; CDR3nt: TGCGCCAGCAGCCAAGATTTCGGGCTAGGGCTATCCGGACCGCAGTTCTTC
j_gene: TRBJ2-3; v_gene: TRBV6-5; abundance: -; d_gene: -; CDR3aa: CASVPTFRDTQYF; CDR3nt: TGTGCCAGCGTTCCCACGTTTAGAGATACGCAGTATTTT
j_gene: TRBJ1-2; v_gene: TRBV10-3; abundance: few; d_gene: TRBD1; CDR3aa: CAISGDRADGYTF; CDR3nt: TGTGCCATCAGTGGGGACAGGGCCGACGGCTACACCTTC